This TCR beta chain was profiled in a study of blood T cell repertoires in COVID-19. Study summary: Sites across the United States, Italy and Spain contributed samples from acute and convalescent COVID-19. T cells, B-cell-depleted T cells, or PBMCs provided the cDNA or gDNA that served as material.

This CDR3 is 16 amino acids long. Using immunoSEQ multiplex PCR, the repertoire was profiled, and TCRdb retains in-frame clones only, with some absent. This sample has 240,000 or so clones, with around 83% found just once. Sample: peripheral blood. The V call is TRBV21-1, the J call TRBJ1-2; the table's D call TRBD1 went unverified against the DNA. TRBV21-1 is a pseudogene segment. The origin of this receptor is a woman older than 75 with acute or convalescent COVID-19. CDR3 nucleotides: TGTGCCAGCAGCAAAGACGGCACCCGGACAGGGGTTGGCTACACCTTC. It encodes CASSKDGTRTGVGYTF.